These 27 T cell receptor beta chains were all obtained from the same sample, sequenced in a study of cytomegalovirus exposure and HLA in healthy donors. Profiled with immunoSEQ multiplex PCR; TCRdb holds only in-frame clones, not every one. The repertoire has about 220,000 clones, over 80% of them found once; the top ten carry about 14%. Sequenced: PBMCs. These TCRs come from a young woman in good health and CMV-seropositive.

The chain couples TRBV27 to TRBJ2-2, with 7 bases fitting TRBD2. Losses at the gene ends were 6 bases for V and 3 bases for J; bases not matched to a gene: 16. This CDR3 contains 18 residues. Germline CDR1 reads MNHEY; CDR2 reads SMNVEV (reference sequence). The CDR3 nucleotides read TGTGCCAGCAGCCACTCCCCCGGACTAGTTCGAGACACCGGGGAGCTGTTTTTT. Amino acid sequence: CASSHSPGLVRDTGELFF.

V gene TRBV7-2 combines with J gene TRBJ2-1; TRBD2 might be the D (6 bases). CDR3 length: 13 amino acids. Germline V gene sequence: CDR1 SGHTA, CDR2 FQGNSA. The V and J ends lost 2 bases and 13 bases respectively, with 15 bases between them. The CDR3 sequence is CASSLISGPLQFF. DNA of the CDR3: TGTGCCAGCAGCTTAATAAGCGGGCCACTTCAGTTCTTC.

The chain has TRBV5-1 and TRBJ2-1, with 12 bases lining up with TRBD2. Germline CDR1 and CDR2: SGHRS and YFSETQ. CDR3 length: 18 residues. V shed 0 bases and J 7 bases; nucleotides not matched to a gene: 11. This chain's CDR3 is CASSLGGWTSGNQNEQFF. The CDR3 DNA reads as TGCGCCAGCAGCTTGGGAGGGTGGACTAGCGGGAACCAAAATGAGCAGTTCTTC.

Comments on this clone: A much more abundant neighbour one base away suggests this may be a read error. The chain links TRBV5-4 to TRBJ1-1, with TRBD1 identical over 9 bases. The CDR3 has 14 residues. Germline V gene sequence: CDR1 SGHNT, CDR2 YYREEE (reference sequence). Trimming took 3 bases from V and 1 from J; bases not matched to a gene: 1. In DNA, the CDR3 is TGTGCCAGCAGCTGGGGACAGGGGAACACTGAAGCTTTCTTT. Its translation is CASSWGQGNTEAFF.

A single count supports this clone. J is TRBJ2-7 and V is TRBV12-5, with D perhaps matching TRBD1 (6 bases). This CDR3 comprises 18 residues. The germline gives CDR1 LGHNT, CDR2 FRNRAP. Trimming removed 0 bases from V and 5 bases from J, with 23 bases in between. CDR3 region: CASGLVLSWDTRGNEQYF. CDR3 bases: TGTGCTAGTGGTTTGGTACTAAGTTGGGACACGAGGGGCAACGAGCAGTACTTC. Drawing the rest from reference TRBV12-5 and TRBJ2-7, the complete variable domain is DARVTQTPRHKVTEMGQEVTMRCQPILGHNTVFWYRQTMMQGLELLAYFRNRAPLDDSGMPKDRFSAEMPDATLATLKIQPSEPRDSAVYFCASGLVLSWDTRGNEQYFGPGTRLTVT.

This chain connects TRBV4-3 to TRBJ2-7; the match to TRBD1 covers 10 bases. After removal of 1 base from V and 4 bases from J, the junction contained 4 bases not matched to a gene. The CDR3 covers 15 residues. Germline V lookup: CDR1 LGHNA, CDR2 YSLEER. The CDR3 sequence is CASSQARTGGYEQYF. The CDR3 nucleotides are TGCGCCAGCAGCCAAGCGAGGACAGGGGGGTACGAGCAGTACTTC.

The CDR3 region has the DNA TGTGCCAGCAGCCTCCGACCCGGGGAGCTGTTTTTT. Translation gives CASSLRPGELFF. The chain joins TRBV4-2 to TRBJ2-2; D gene ambiguous. V was cut by 4 bases and J by 6 bases, with 6 bases left in between. The germline CDR1 and CDR2 sequences are LGHNA and YNFKEQ. The CDR3 is 12 residues long.

The chain carries TRBV7-9 and TRBJ2-7; perhaps TRBD1 as D (6 bases). There are 17 residues in the CDR3. Germline V gene sequence: CDR1 SEHNR, CDR2 FQNEAQ (reference sequence). Trimming took off 4 bases at V and 5 bases at J, with 24 bases between the two ends. The CDR3 nucleotides are TGTGCCAGCAGCTCCACCCCTCCGACAGGCCTAAAGGACGAGCAGTACTTC. It yields the protein CASSSTPPTGLKDEQYF.

The V gene is TRBV7-3, the J gene TRBJ1-1; no firm D call. This CDR3 has 13 residues. Germline V gene lookup returns CDR1 SGHTA and CDR2 FQGTGA. V was trimmed by 4 bases and J by 4 bases, leaving 10 bases between them. CDR3 in amino acids: CASSSSLGTEAFF. In DNA, the CDR3 is TGTGCCAGCAGCTCCTCATTGGGCACTGAAGCTTTCTTT. The variable domain in full, with the rest retrieved from reference TRBV7-3 and TRBJ1-1, is GAGVSQTPSNKVTEKGKYVELRCDPISGHTALYWYRQSLGQGPEFLIYFQGTGAADDSGLPNDRFFAVRPEGSVSTLKIQRTERGDSAVYLCASSSSLGTEAFFGQGTRLTVV.

The V call is TRBV10-3, the J call TRBJ1-5; a possible D gene is TRBD1 (6 bases). Trimming pared 3 bases from V and 5 bases from J, leaving 14 bases between. Germline V gene lookup returns CDR1 ENHRY and CDR2 SYGVKD. CDR3 length: 15 amino acids. For the CDR3, the DNA is TGTGCCATCAGTGATTCGGACAGAGGATATCAGCCCCAGCATTTT. It specifies CAISDSDRGYQPQHF.

This clone was counted a single time. The rearrangement links TRBV7-2 to TRBJ2-1; TRBD1 matches at 7 bases. Per germline, CDR1 SGHTA and CDR2 FQGNSA. Trimming took 7 bases from V and 5 from J; bases not matched to a gene: 8. This CDR3 has 14 amino acids. The CDR3 protein is CASKPLQGDNEQFF. DNA of the CDR3: TGTGCCAGCAAACCCCTTCAGGGGGACAATGAGCAGTTCTTC.

This clone has a handful of counts. The rearrangement links TRBV9 to TRBJ2-7; D may be TRBD1 (5 bases). Germline V gene lookup returns CDR1 SGDLS and CDR2 YYNGEE. The CDR3 spans 13 residues. V was cut by 4 bases and J by 7 bases, with 15 bases left in between. In DNA, the CDR3 is TGTGCCAGCAGCTCCGACAGTTTCGGTGAGCAGTACTTC. This codes for CASSSDSFGEQYF. The whole variable domain, remainder taken from reference TRBV9 and TRBJ2-7, is DSGVTQTPKHLITATGQRVTLRCSPRSGDLSVYWYQQSLDQGLQFLIQYYNGEERAKGNILERFSAQQFPDLHSELNLSSLELGDSALYFCASSSDSFGEQYFGPGTRLTVT.

V usage is TRBV5-1 and J usage is TRBJ2-7, with 7 positions matching TRBD2. Unmatched junction bases numbered 12, after V lost 3 bases and J lost 6 bases. Germline-derived CDR1 and CDR2 are SGHRS and YFSETQ. The CDR3 sequence is 15 residues long. CDR3 sequence reads: CASSSGWEGSSEQYF. The DNA of the CDR3 is TGCGCCAGCAGCTCGGGGTGGGAGGGTTCAAGCGAGCAGTACTTC.

The rearrangement joins TRBV2 to TRBJ2-3, with D unclear. The germline CDR1 and CDR2 sequences are SNHLY and FYNNEI. This CDR3 comprises 11 residues. The germline V and J ends were trimmed by 10 bases and 14 bases, with 19 bases remaining between them. Here the CDR3 reads CATSLRVSLYF. The CDR3 nucleotides are TGTGCCACCTCCCTAAGGGTCTCGCTGTATTTT. Looking up the rest from reference TRBV2 and TRBJ2-3 gives the full variable domain: EPEVTQTPSHQVTQMGQEVILRCVPISNHLYFYWYRQILGQKVEFLVSFYNNEISEKSEIFDDQFSVERPDGSNFTLKIRSTKLEDSAMYFCATSLRVSLYFGPGTRLTVL.

This sequence joins TRBV9 and TRBJ2-6; D is perhaps TRBD1 (5 bases). Trimming removed 3 bases from V and 4 bases from J, with 11 bases in between. The CDR3 runs 15 residues. CDR1 is SGDLS and CDR2 is YYNGEE in the germline V gene. In DNA, the CDR3 is TGTGCCAGCAGCGCACAGGTATCCGGGGCCAACGTCCTGACTTTC. Its protein is CASSAQVSGANVLTF.

To note about this clone: At one boundary the junction diverges from the germline segment, which might be a read error. The sample contains more than one DNA sequence encoding this CDR3. This sequence joins TRBV19 and TRBJ2-7; 8 positions agree with TRBD1. This CDR3 contains 13 residues. Germline CDR1 and CDR2: LNHDA and SQIVND (reference sequence). The CDR3 nucleotides are TGTGCCAGCAGTAGACAGGGGAGATACGAGCAGTACTTC. This sequence encodes CASSRQGRYEQYF.

The chain couples TRBV11-2 to TRBJ2-7, with 13 bases identical to TRBD2. Germline V gene sequence: CDR1 SGHAT, CDR2 FQNNGV. The V and J ends lost 5 bases and 4 bases, in that order; junction bases with no gene match: 5. There are 15 residues in the CDR3. The CDR3 loop is CASSNGLAGVYEQYF. The CDR3 DNA is TGTGCCAGCAGCAATGGACTAGCGGGAGTTTACGAGCAGTACTTC.

The CDR3 loop is CALGLSSYEQYF. The DNA for the CDR3 is TGTGCCTTAGGACTAAGCTCCTACGAGCAGTACTTC. This rearrangement joins TRBV30 to TRBJ2-7, with a tentative D call TRBD2 (6 bases). The V end lost 7 bases, the J end lost 0 bases, and 10 bases lay between the germline ends. The germline gives CDR1 GTSNPN, CDR2 SVGIG (reference sequence). CDR3 length: 12 amino acids.

To note about this clone: This same CDR3 is encoded by further DNA sequences in the sample. The rearrangement uses TRBV6-5 and TRBJ1-5; D is ambiguous. Deletions cut 2 bases from V and 4 bases from J, with 6 bases between. The CDR3 loop spans 13 amino acids. Germline loops: CDR1 MNHEY, CDR2 SVGAGI. CDR3: CASSYGRNQPQHF. In DNA form, the CDR3 reads TGTGCCAGCAGTTACGGCAGAAATCAGCCCCAGCATTTT.

This chain links TRBV6-5 with TRBJ2-5; D is undetermined. This CDR3 has 16 amino acids. Germline V lookup: CDR1 MNHEY, CDR2 SVGAGI. Trimming took off 0 bases at V and 5 bases at J, with 16 bases between the two ends. CDR3 in amino acids: CASSYSWTELGETQYF. The CDR3 nucleotides read TGTGCCAGCAGTTACTCGTGGACCGAGCTTGGGGAGACCCAGTACTTC.

This clone has just a few counts. A much larger clone differs from this one at a single base, so this may be a read error. The chain joins TRBV5-8 to TRBJ1-1; D remains ambiguous. Germline CDR1 is SGHTS and CDR2 is YDEGEE. The CDR3 totals 13 residues. Trimming took 2 bases from V and 1 from J, leaving 6 bases between them. The CDR3: CASSFKTNTEAFF. DNA of the CDR3: TGTGCCAGCAGCTTTAAGACGAACACTGAAGCTTTCTTT. Together with reference TRBV5-8 and TRBJ1-1, the CDR3 gives the full variable domain: EAGVTQSPTHLIKTRGQQATLRCSPISGHTSVYWYQQALGLGLQFLLWYDEGEERNRGNFPPRFSGRQFPNYSSELNVNALELEDSALYLCASSFKTNTEAFFGQGTRLTVV.

In DNA form, the CDR3 reads TGCAGCGTTGAAGGGGTTGGTGGCAGTTCCCTTGGAGATACGCAGTATTTT. It translates to CSVEGVGGSSLGDTQYF. The genes are TRBV29-1 and TRBJ2-3; unclear D gene. Germline V gene lookup returns CDR1 SQVTM and CDR2 ANQGSEA. Trimming took 1 base from V and 5 from J, leaving 22 bases between them. This CDR3 is built from 17 residues.

The V gene is TRBV6-1, the J gene TRBJ2-1; D is unresolved. The CDR3 sequence is 14 residues long. Germline values: CDR1 MNHNS, CDR2 SASEGT. Trimming took off 7 bases at V and 3 bases at J, with 13 bases between the two ends. The CDR3 nucleotides read TGTGCCAGCACCGAGGCGGCATTCTACAATGAGCAGTTCTTC. It yields the protein CASTEAAFYNEQFF.

In DNA form, the CDR3 reads TGTGCCAGCAGGGGCTATGACACTGAAGCTTTCTTT. Encoded protein: CASRGYDTEAFF. This chain uses TRBV25-1 with TRBJ1-1; D unresolved. Trimming removed 6 bases at V and 3 bases at J, with 8 bases between. The CDR3 is 12 amino acids. CDR1 MGHDK and CDR2 SYGVNS come from the germline V gene.

The V gene is TRBV27, the J gene TRBJ2-7; 9 nucleotides match TRBD2. V dropped 3 bases and J dropped 3; count of bases not matched to a gene: 12. From germline, CDR1 is MNHEY and CDR2 SMNVEV (reference sequence). The CDR3 is 17 residues long. The CDR3 loop reads CASSFITAGGSGYEQYF. The CDR3 region has the DNA TGTGCCAGCAGTTTCATTACAGCGGGAGGATCTGGCTACGAGCAGTACTTC.

V is TRBV6-5 and J is TRBJ1-2; D unresolved. This CDR3 spans 15 amino acids. Trimming took 2 bases from V and 3 from J, leaving 13 bases between them. Germline V CDR1 and CDR2: MNHEY, SVGAGI. CDR3 bases: TGTGCCAGCAGTTACGGCTCCTACGGGGACTATGGCTACACCTTC. Translation: CASSYGSYGDYGYTF.

The chain links TRBV5-1 to TRBJ2-7; D remains unclear. Germline V gene sequence: CDR1 SGHRS, CDR2 YFSETQ. Trimming removed 0 bases at V and 2 bases at J, with 6 bases between. The CDR3 runs 13 residues. The DNA of the CDR3 is TGCGCCAGCAGCTTGGCCTCGACCTACGAGCAGTACTTC. Translation: CASSLASTYEQYF.